This TCR beta chain was recorded in a study of blood T cells in healthy people across ages. Germline CDR1 SGHRS, CDR2 YFSETQ. The CDR3 has 14 amino acids. V was shortened by 0 bases and J by 6 bases, with 13 bases between the two germline ends. This clonotype has a handful of counts. Sample-barcoded 5' priming and a J-beta primer mix drove a second PCR of roughly 7 to 11 cycles. From the 5' RACE reads, TCRdb called clonotypes with MiXCR, one entry per CDR3 protein. The repertoire holds more than 500,000 distinct CDR3 sequences, with approximately 30% as singletons. J is TRBJ2-7 and V is TRBV5-1; the D call may be TRBD1 or TRBD2 (6 bases each). Input material: blood. This clonotype originated in a woman between 70 and 85 years old in good health. This CDR3 is CASSLVGRGLEQYF. The DNA for the CDR3 is TGCGCCAGCAGCTTGGTGGGTCGGGGGCTCGAGCAGTACTTC.